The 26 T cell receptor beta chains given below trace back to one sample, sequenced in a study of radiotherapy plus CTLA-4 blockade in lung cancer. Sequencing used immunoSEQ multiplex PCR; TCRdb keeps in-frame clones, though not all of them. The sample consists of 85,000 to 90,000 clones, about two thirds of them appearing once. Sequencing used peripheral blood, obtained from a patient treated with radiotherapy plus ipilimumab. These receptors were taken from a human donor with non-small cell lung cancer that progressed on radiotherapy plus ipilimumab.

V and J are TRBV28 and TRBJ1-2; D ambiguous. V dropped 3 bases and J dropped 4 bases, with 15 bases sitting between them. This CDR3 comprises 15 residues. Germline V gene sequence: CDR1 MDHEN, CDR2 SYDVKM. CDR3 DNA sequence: TGTGCCAGCAGTTTCCCTCAGAACCGGGGCTATGGCTACACCTTC. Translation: CASSFPQNRGYGYTF.

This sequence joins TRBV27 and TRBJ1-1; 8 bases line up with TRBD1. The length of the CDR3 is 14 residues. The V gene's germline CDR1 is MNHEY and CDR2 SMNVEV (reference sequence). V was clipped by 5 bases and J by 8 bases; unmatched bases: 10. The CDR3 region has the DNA TGTGCCAGCAGTACACGGACAGGGACGGCGGAAGCTTTCTTT. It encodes CASSTRTGTAEAFF.

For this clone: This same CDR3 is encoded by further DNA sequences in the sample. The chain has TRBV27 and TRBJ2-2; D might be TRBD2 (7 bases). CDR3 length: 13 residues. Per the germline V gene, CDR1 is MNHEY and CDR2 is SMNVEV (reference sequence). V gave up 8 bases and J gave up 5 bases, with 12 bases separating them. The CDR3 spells CASGGALTGELFF. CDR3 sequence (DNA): TGTGCCAGCGGGGGGGCACTGACCGGGGAGCTGTTTTTT.

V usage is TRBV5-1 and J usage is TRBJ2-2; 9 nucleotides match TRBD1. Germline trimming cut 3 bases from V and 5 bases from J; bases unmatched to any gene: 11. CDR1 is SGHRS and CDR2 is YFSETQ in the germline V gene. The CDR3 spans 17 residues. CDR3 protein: CASSYGQGIEGTGELFF. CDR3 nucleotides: TGCGCCAGCAGCTACGGACAGGGGATAGAGGGGACCGGGGAGCTGTTTTTT.

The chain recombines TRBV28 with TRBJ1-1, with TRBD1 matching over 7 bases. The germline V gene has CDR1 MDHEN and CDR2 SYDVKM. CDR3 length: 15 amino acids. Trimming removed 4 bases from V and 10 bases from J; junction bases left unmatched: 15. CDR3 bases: TGTGCCAGCAGTTCATTTGACAGGGCCCTGAAAGGAGCTTTCTTT. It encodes CASSSFDRALKGAFF.

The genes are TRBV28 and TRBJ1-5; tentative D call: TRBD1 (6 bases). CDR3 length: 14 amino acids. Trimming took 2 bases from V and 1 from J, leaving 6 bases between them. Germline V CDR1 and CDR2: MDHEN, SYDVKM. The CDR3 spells CASSLTGSNQPQHF. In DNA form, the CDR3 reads TGTGCCAGCAGTTTAACAGGGAGCAATCAGCCCCAGCATTTT.

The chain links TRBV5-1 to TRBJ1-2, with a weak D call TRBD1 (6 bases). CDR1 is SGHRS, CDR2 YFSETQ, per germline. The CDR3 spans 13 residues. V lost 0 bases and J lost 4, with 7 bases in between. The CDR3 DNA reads TGCGCCAGCAGCTTGGGAGGGGGCTATGGCTACACCTTC. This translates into CASSLGGGYGYTF.

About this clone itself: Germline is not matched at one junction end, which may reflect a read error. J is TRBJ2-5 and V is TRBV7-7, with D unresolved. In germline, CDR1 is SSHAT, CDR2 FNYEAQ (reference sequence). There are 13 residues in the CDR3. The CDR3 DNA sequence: TGTGCTAGCAGCTTGGTTTTTCAAGAGACCCAGTACTTC. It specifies CASSLVFQETQYF.

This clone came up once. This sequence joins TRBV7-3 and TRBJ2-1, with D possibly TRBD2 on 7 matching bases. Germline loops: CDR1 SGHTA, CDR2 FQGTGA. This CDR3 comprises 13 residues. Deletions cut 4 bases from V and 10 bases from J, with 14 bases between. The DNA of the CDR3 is TGTGCCAGCAGCTCGGGGGGCCTCGACGAGCAGTTCTTC. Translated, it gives CASSSGGLDEQFF.

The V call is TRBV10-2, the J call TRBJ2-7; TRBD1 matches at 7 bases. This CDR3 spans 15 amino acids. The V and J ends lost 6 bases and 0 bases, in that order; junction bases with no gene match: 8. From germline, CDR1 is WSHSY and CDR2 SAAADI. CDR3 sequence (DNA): TGCGCCAGCAGATCGACAGGGACCGACTCCTACGAGCAGTACTTC. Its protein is CASRSTGTDSYEQYF.

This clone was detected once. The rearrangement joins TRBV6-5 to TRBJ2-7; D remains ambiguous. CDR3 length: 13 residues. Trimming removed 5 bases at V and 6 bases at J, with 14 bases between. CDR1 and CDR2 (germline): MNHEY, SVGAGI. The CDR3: CASSERPRGEQYF. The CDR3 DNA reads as TGTGCCAGCAGTGAAAGACCCCGCGGCGAGCAGTACTTC.

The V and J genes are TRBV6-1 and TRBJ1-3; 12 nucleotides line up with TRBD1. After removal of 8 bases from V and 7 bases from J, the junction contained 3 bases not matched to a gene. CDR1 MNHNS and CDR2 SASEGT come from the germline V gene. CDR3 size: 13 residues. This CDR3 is CASRDRGLNTIYF. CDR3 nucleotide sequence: TGTGCCAGCCGGGACAGGGGGCTGAACACCATATATTTT.

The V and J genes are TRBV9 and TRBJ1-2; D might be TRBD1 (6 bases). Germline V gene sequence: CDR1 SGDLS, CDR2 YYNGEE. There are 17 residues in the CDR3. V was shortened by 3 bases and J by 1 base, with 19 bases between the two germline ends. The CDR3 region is CASSADRWQEINYGYTF. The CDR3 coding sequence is TGTGCCAGCAGCGCCGACAGGTGGCAGGAAATTAACTATGGCTACACCTTC.

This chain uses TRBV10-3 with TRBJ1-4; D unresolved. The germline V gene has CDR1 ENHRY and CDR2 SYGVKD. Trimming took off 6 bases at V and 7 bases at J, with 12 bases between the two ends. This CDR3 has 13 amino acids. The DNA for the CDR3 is TGTGCCATCAGCTCCACGGGAGGTGAAAAACTGTTTTTT. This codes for CAISSTGGEKLFF.

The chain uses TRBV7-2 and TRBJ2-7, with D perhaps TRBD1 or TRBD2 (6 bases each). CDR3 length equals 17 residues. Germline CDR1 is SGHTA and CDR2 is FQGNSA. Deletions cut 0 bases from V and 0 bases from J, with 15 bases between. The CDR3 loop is CASSLAVRGLGSYEQYF. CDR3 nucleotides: TGTGCCAGCAGCTTAGCCGTCAGGGGACTGGGCTCCTACGAGCAGTACTTC. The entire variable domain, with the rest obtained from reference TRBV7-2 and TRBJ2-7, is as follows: GAGVSQSPSNKVTEKGKDVELRCDPISGHTALYWYRQSLGQGLEFLIYFQGNSAPDKSGLPSDRFSAERTGGSVSTLTIQRTQQEDSAVYLCASSLAVRGLGSYEQYFGPGTRLTVT.

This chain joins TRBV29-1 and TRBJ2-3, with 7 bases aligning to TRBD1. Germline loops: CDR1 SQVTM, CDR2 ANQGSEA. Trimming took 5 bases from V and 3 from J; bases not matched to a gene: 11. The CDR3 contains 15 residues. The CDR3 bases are TGCAGCGTTTCCGCCGGGACAGCTAATACAGATACGCAGTATTTT. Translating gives CSVSAGTANTDTQYF.

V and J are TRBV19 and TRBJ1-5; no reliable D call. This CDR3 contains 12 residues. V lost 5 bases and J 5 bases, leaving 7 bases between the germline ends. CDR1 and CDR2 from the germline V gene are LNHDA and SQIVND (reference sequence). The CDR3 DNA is TGTGCCAGTAGTGACGGGTATCAGCCCCAGCATTTT. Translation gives CASSDGYQPQHF.

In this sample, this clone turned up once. CDR3 nucleotides: TGTGCCAGCAGCTTAGAAGATACGCAGTATTTT. Its protein product is CASSLEDTQYF. This chain connects TRBV11-2 to TRBJ2-3; D is undetermined. The CDR3 runs to 11 residues. CDR1 SGHAT and CDR2 FQNNGV come from the germline V gene. The V end lost 0 bases, the J end lost 5 bases, and 0 bases lay between the germline ends.

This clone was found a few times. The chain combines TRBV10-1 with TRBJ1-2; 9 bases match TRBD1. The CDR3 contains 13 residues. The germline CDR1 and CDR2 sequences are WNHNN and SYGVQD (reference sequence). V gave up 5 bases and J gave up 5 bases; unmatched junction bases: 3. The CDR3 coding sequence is TGCGCCAGCAGTCCCGGGACAGGGTATGGCTACACCTTC. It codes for CASSPGTGYGYTF.

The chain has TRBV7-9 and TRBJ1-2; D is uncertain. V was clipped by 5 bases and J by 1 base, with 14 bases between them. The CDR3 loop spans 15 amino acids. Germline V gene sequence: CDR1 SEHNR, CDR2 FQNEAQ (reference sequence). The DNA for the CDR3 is TGTGCCAGCAGCACCCTCGGCGGGGATAACTATGGCTACACCTTC. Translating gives CASSTLGGDNYGYTF.

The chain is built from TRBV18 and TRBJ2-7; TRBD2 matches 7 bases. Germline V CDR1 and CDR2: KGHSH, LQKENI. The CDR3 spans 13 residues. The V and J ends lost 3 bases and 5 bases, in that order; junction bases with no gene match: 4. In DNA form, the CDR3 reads TGTGCCAGCTCACCTGGACTAGTGGACGAGCAGTACTTC. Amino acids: CASSPGLVDEQYF. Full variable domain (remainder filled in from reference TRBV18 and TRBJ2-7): NAGVMQNPRHLVRRRGQEARLRCSPMKGHSHVYWYRQLPEEGLKFMVYLQKENIIDESGMPKERFSAEFPKEGPSILRIQQVVRGDSAAYFCASSPGLVDEQYFGPGTRLTVT.

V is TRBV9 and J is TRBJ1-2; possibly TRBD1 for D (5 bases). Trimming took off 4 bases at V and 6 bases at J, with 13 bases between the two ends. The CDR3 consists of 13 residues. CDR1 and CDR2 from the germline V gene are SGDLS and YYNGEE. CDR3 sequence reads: CASSPRQLDGYTF. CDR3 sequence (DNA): TGTGCCAGCAGCCCCCGACAGTTGGATGGCTACACCTTC. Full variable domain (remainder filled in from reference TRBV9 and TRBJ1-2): DSGVTQTPKHLITATGQRVTLRCSPRSGDLSVYWYQQSLDQGLQFLIQYYNGEERAKGNILERFSAQQFPDLHSELNLSSLELGDSALYFCASSPRQLDGYTFGSGTRLTVV.

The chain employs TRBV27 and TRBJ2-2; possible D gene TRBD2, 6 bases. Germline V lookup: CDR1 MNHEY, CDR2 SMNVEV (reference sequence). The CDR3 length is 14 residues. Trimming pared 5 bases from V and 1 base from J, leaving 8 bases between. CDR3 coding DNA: TGTGCCAGCAGTCCGGGACTGAACACCGGGGAGCTGTTTTTT. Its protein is CASSPGLNTGELFF.

The CDR3 coding sequence is TGTGCCAGCAGTGAAGTCGGGACAACTGGAAACACCATATATTTT. Translating gives CASSEVGTTGNTIYF. J is TRBJ1-3 and V is TRBV6-1; tentative D call: TRBD1 (6 bases). V lost 1 base and J 2 bases, leaving 9 bases between the germline ends. The CDR3 extends over 15 amino acids. CDR1 and CDR2 from the germline V gene are MNHNS and SASEGT.

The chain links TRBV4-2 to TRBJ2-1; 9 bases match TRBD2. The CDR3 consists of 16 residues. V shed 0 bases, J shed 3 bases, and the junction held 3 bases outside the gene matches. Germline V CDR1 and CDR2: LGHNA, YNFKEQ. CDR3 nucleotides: TGTGCCAGCAGCCAAGAACCTAGCGGGGACTACAATGAGCAGTTCTTC. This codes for CASSQEPSGDYNEQFF.

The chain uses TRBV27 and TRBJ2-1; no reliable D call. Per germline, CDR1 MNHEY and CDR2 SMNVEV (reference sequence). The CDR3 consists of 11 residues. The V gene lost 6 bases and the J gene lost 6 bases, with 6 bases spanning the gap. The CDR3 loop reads CASRSRNEQFF. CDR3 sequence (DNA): TGTGCCAGCAGGAGCCGCAATGAGCAGTTCTTC.